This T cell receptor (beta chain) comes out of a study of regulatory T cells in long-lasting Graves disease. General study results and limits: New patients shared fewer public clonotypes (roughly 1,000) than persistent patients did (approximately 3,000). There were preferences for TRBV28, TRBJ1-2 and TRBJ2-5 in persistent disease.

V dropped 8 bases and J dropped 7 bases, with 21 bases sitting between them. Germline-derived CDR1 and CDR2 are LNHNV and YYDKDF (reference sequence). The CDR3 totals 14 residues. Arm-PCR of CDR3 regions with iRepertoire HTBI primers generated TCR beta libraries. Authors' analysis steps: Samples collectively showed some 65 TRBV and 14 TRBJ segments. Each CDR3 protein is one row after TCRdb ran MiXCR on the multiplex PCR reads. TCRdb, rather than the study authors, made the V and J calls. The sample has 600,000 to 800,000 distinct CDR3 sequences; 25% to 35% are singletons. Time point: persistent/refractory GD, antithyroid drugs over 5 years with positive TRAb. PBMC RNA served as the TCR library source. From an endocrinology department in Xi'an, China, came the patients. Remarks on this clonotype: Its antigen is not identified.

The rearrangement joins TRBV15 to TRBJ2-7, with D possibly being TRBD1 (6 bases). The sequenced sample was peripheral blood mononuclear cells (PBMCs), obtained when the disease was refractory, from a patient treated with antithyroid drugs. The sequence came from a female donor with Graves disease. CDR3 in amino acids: CATERTALSGEQYF. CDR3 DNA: TGTGCCACCGAGAGGACAGCTCTCTCGGGGGAGCAGTACTTC.